These T cell receptor beta chains were read from a single sample in a study of CD8 T cells in Susac syndrome. TCRdb re-called the immunoSEQ multiplex PCR reads through MiXCR, storing one row per CDR3 protein. Among 100,000 to 150,000 distinct CDR3 sequences, over 85% were seen once, and the ten largest hold 0.2% to 0.25%. Sequencing was done on a sample of CD8+ T cells from PBMCs. The receptors come from a human donor with Susac syndrome. Both conserved end residues are part of each CDR3. The D gene is left open where the match is weak. Expanded clones are given a class, and other clones once, few, many or no size at all.

V gene: TRBV30
J gene: TRBJ2-5
clone size: .
D gene: .
CDR3 DNA: TGTGCCTTCCTGGGAAGGGAAGCAGAGACCCAGTACTTC
CDR3 protein: CAFLGREAETQYF

V gene: TRBV27
J gene: TRBJ2-7
clone size: .
D gene: .
CDR3 DNA: TGTGCCAGCAGTTTAGCAGGGGTCTCCTACGAGCAGTACTTC
CDR3 protein: CASSLAGVSYEQYF

V gene: TRBV28
J gene: TRBJ2-1
clone size: few
D gene: TRBD2
CDR3 DNA: TGTGCCAGCAGTTTAGGACTAGCGGGGTACAATGAGCAGTTCTTC
CDR3 protein: CASSLGLAGYNEQFF

V gene: TRBV7-6
J gene: TRBJ2-1
clone size: .
D gene: .
CDR3 DNA: TGTGCCAGCAGCCCACACGAAGTGGGAACTCTCTACAATGAGCAGTTCTTC
CDR3 protein: CASSPHEVGTLYNEQFF

V gene: TRBV4-1
J gene: TRBJ2-7
clone size: .
D gene: .
CDR3 DNA: TGCGCCAGCAGCCCCAACAACCTCTACGAGCAGTACTTC
CDR3 protein: CASSPNNLYEQYF

V gene: TRBV13
J gene: TRBJ2-1
clone size: .
D gene: .
CDR3 DNA: TGTGCCAGCAGCTCCTTGGGGGGAGTCGCCAATGAGCAGTTCTTC
CDR3 protein: CASSSLGGVANEQFF

V gene: TRBV20-1
J gene: TRBJ2-5
clone size: once
D gene: TRBD2
CDR3 DNA: TGCAGTGCTAGGGGGGGACTAGCGGGACTTCAAGAGACCCAGTACTTC
CDR3 protein: CSARGGLAGLQETQYF

V gene: TRBV12-5
J gene: TRBJ2-3
clone size: .
D gene: .
CDR3 DNA: TGTGCTAGTGGTTATTCTGGCACCGGCACAGATACGCAGTATTTT
CDR3 protein: CASGYSGTGTDTQYF

V gene: TRBV25-1
J gene: TRBJ2-3
clone size: .
D gene: .
CDR3 DNA: TGTGCCAGCAGTGAATGGGTCACAGATACGCAGTATTTT
CDR3 protein: CASSEWVTDTQYF

V gene: TRBV6-1
J gene: TRBJ2-1
clone size: .
D gene: .
CDR3 DNA: TGTGCCAGCAGTGAAGCGGGGGAGTCCTACAATGAGCAGTTCTTC
CDR3 protein: CASSEAGESYNEQFF

V gene: TRBV5-1
J gene: TRBJ2-2
clone size: .
D gene: .
CDR3 DNA: TGCGCCAGCAGCACGGCAGGGACACATGAACCCGGGGAGCTGTTTTTT
CDR3 protein: CASSTAGTHEPGELFF

V gene: TRBV4-3
J gene: TRBJ2-5
clone size: .
D gene: TRBD2
CDR3 DNA: TGCGCCAGCAGCCAAGATTTGGTAGCGGGAGGGGAGACCCAGTACTTC
CDR3 protein: CASSQDLVAGGETQYF

V gene: TRBV9
J gene: TRBJ2-4
clone size: .
D gene: TRBD2
CDR3 DNA: TGTGCCAGCAGCGTAGGTGGGGGGGAAAACATTCAGTACTTC
CDR3 protein: CASSVGGGENIQYF

V gene: TRBV6-5
J gene: TRBJ2-2
clone size: .
D gene: .
CDR3 DNA: TGTGCCAGCAGTTACAGGGGGAACACCGGGGAGCTGTTTTTT
CDR3 protein: CASSYRGNTGELFF

V gene: TRBV11-2
J gene: TRBJ2-7
clone size: .
D gene: TRBD2
CDR3 DNA: TGTGCCAGCAGCCTCGAAGCGGGAGGGCCTGTCGAGCAGTACTTC
CDR3 protein: CASSLEAGGPVEQYF

V gene: TRBV9
J gene: TRBJ2-1
clone size: .
D gene: .
CDR3 DNA: TGTGCCAGCAGCCCGTCAGGGGTAAATGAGCAGTTCTTC
CDR3 protein: CASSPSGVNEQFF

V gene: TRBV14
J gene: TRBJ2-1
clone size: once
D gene: TRBD2
CDR3 DNA: TGTGCCAGCAGCCAAGATCTGGGTAGCGGGACCTACAATGAGCAGTTCTTC
CDR3 protein: CASSQDLGSGTYNEQFF

V gene: TRBV7-9
J gene: TRBJ1-1
clone size: .
D gene: .
CDR3 DNA: TGTGCCAGCGGCACAACCGTCGGACTGAAAGCTTTCTTT
CDR3 protein: CASGTTVGLKAFF

V gene: TRBV6-4
J gene: TRBJ2-1
clone size: .
D gene: TRBD1
CDR3 DNA: TGTGCCAGCAGACCACAGGGGGGAAGCGGTGATGAGCAGTTCTTC
CDR3 protein: CASRPQGGSGDEQFF

V gene: TRBV29-1
J gene: TRBJ2-3
clone size: .
D gene: TRBD1
CDR3 DNA: TGCAGCGTTGCCGGACAGGGTAGCACAGATACGCAGTATTTT
CDR3 protein: CSVAGQGSTDTQYF

V gene: TRBV25-1
J gene: TRBJ1-2
clone size: few
D gene: .
CDR3 DNA: TGTGCCAGCAGTGTGAGGGGCTATGGCTACACCTTC
CDR3 protein: CASSVRGYGYTF

V gene: TRBV6-5
J gene: TRBJ1-1
clone size: .
D gene: .
CDR3 DNA: TGTGCCAGCAGCTCAGGGGCGGAAAAGGGGACTGAAGCTTTCTTT
CDR3 protein: CASSSGAEKGTEAFF

V gene: TRBV11-2
J gene: TRBJ2-7
clone size: .
D gene: TRBD2
CDR3 DNA: TGTGCCAGCAGCTCCGACAAGTTCGGGAGGTCCTACGAGCAGTACTTC
CDR3 protein: CASSSDKFGRSYEQYF

V gene: TRBV20-1
J gene: TRBJ1-1
clone size: .
D gene: .
CDR3 DNA: TGCAGTGCTAGTTACAGGGTGAACACTGAAGCTTTCTTT
CDR3 protein: CSASYRVNTEAFF

V gene: TRBV28
J gene: TRBJ2-1
clone size: .
D gene: TRBD2
CDR3 DNA: TGTGCCAGCAGTTGGGGGGAGGGGAAGATTGCGAATGAGCAGTTCTTC
CDR3 protein: CASSWGEGKIANEQFF

V gene: TRBV4-2
J gene: TRBJ1-1
clone size: .
D gene: .
CDR3 DNA: TGTGCCAGCAGCCAAGAATCGCAGATGAACACTGAAGCTTTCTTT
CDR3 protein: CASSQESQMNTEAFF

V gene: TRBV6-5
J gene: TRBJ1-2
clone size: .
D gene: .
CDR3 DNA: TGTGCCAGCAGTTACTCGAGTTTCCGGGGTGGCTACACCTTC
CDR3 protein: CASSYSSFRGGYTF

V gene: TRBV5-6
J gene: TRBJ1-6
clone size: .
D gene: .
CDR3 DNA: TGTGCCAGCAGCTTGGCTTGGCAGAGTAATTCACCCCTCCACTTT
CDR3 protein: CASSLAWQSNSPLHF

V gene: TRBV19
J gene: TRBJ2-1
clone size: .
D gene: .
CDR3 DNA: TGTGCCAGTAGCCCGGCCACCGCCAATGAGCAGTTCTTC
CDR3 protein: CASSPATANEQFF

V gene: TRBV4-1
J gene: TRBJ1-5
clone size: .
D gene: .
CDR3 DNA: TGCGCCAGCAGCCAAGAGGGGAGTAGCAATCAGCCCCAGCATTTT
CDR3 protein: CASSQEGSSNQPQHF

V gene: TRBV5-1
J gene: TRBJ2-7
clone size: .
D gene: TRBD1
CDR3 DNA: TGCGCCAGCCGGACAGGGCACGAGCAGTACTTC
CDR3 protein: CASRTGHEQYF

V gene: TRBV7-9
J gene: TRBJ1-1
clone size: .
D gene: TRBD1
CDR3 DNA: TGTGCCAGCAGCTCATTACAGGGGGCGGGCACTGAAGCTTTCTTT
CDR3 protein: CASSSLQGAGTEAFF

V gene: TRBV6-6
J gene: TRBJ2-1
clone size: once
D gene: TRBD1
CDR3 DNA: TGTGCCATAGAGACAGGGGGCTTCAATGAGCAGTTCTTC
CDR3 protein: CAIETGGFNEQFF

V gene: TRBV3-1
J gene: TRBJ1-1
clone size: .
D gene: .
CDR3 DNA: TGTGCCAGCAGCCAAGAAGCCACTGAAGCTTTCTTT
CDR3 protein: CASSQEATEAFF

V gene: TRBV5-1
J gene: TRBJ2-3
clone size: .
D gene: TRBD1
CDR3 DNA: TGCGCCAGCAGCGACGGACAGGGTATGTGGGATACGCAGTATTTT
CDR3 protein: CASSDGQGMWDTQYF

V gene: TRBV27
J gene: TRBJ1-2
clone size: .
D gene: .
CDR3 DNA: TGTGCCAGCAGTTTACGAGGCTTTGGCTCCTATGGCTACACCTTC
CDR3 protein: CASSLRGFGSYGYTF

V gene: TRBV10-2
J gene: TRBJ2-1
clone size: .
D gene: TRBD2
CDR3 DNA: TGCGCCAGCAGGGGGGGACTAGCGGGGTACAATGAGCAGTTCTTC
CDR3 protein: CASRGGLAGYNEQFF

V gene: TRBV12-3/TRBV12-4
J gene: TRBJ2-5
clone size: .
D gene: TRBD2
CDR3 DNA: TGTGCCAGCAGTCTAACTAGCGTCCAAGAGACCCAGTACTTC
CDR3 protein: CASSLTSVQETQYF

V gene: TRBV29-1
J gene: TRBJ2-7
clone size: .
D gene: .
CDR3 DNA: TGCAGCGTCGAAACCGGGGGATACGAGCAGTACTTC
CDR3 protein: CSVETGGYEQYF

V gene: TRBV20-1
J gene: TRBJ2-7
clone size: .
D gene: .
CDR3 DNA: TGCAGTGCTAGATCCGAGACCGGAGTGGACGAGCAGTACTTC
CDR3 protein: CSARSETGVDEQYF

V gene: TRBV6-6
J gene: TRBJ2-5
clone size: .
D gene: .
CDR3 DNA: TGTGCCAGCACTGAGGGGGGACCGCCCCGGGAGACCCAGTACTTC
CDR3 protein: CASTEGGPPRETQYF

V gene: TRBV5-6
J gene: TRBJ2-5
clone size: .
D gene: TRBD2
CDR3 DNA: TGTGCCAGCAGCATCCCCCAGGGAGCGGGGGAGACCCAGTACTTC
CDR3 protein: CASSIPQGAGETQYF

V gene: TRBV4-1
J gene: TRBJ2-7
clone size: once
D gene: .
CDR3 DNA: TGCGCCAGCAGCCTGGACCACGGGGTAGGCTACGAGCAGTACTTC
CDR3 protein: CASSLDHGVGYEQYF

V gene: TRBV30
J gene: TRBJ1-5
clone size: .
D gene: TRBD1
CDR3 DNA: TGTGCCTGGAGTCCGGGACAGGGGCGGGAGCCCCAGCATTTT
CDR3 protein: CAWSPGQGREPQHF

V gene: TRBV28
J gene: TRBJ2-7
clone size: .
D gene: .
CDR3 DNA: TGTGCCAGCAGTCCACTCCCCCAGGGGACATCCTACGAGCAGTACTTC
CDR3 protein: CASSPLPQGTSYEQYF

V gene: TRBV20-1
J gene: TRBJ2-4
clone size: .
D gene: .
CDR3 DNA: TGCAGTGCTGGGGACCAAGGAGGGAACATTCAGTACTTC
CDR3 protein: CSAGDQGGNIQYF

V gene: TRBV4-2
J gene: TRBJ2-3
clone size: .
D gene: TRBD2
CDR3 DNA: TGTGCCAGCAGCCACCTCGCGGCGGGAGGCCCTAGCACAGATACGCAGTATTTT
CDR3 protein: CASSHLAAGGPSTDTQYF

V gene: TRBV7-6
J gene: TRBJ2-1
clone size: .
D gene: TRBD2
CDR3 DNA: TGTGCCAGCAGCTTAGTTGCCATGAGCGGGAGCTCCTACAATGAGCAGTTCTTC
CDR3 protein: CASSLVAMSGSSYNEQFF

V gene: TRBV3-1
J gene: TRBJ1-2
clone size: .
D gene: .
CDR3 DNA: TGTGCCAGCAGCCCACCTGGGACTGCCGCTTACGGCTACACCTTC
CDR3 protein: CASSPPGTAAYGYTF

V gene: TRBV4-3
J gene: TRBJ1-1
clone size: .
D gene: .
CDR3 DNA: TGCGCCAGCAGCCAAGATAACACTTTCCTTTCTGAAGCTTTCTTT
CDR3 protein: CASSQDNTFLSEAFF

V gene: TRBV20-1
J gene: TRBJ2-7
clone size: .
D gene: .
CDR3 DNA: TGCAGTGCTAGAGATCCTCTGCGGGACTACGAGCAGTACTTC
CDR3 protein: CSARDPLRDYEQYF